This T cell receptor beta chain was sequenced during a study of OX40 agonist ivuxolimab in advanced cancers. The study in broad terms: Ivuxolimab was an agonistic, fully human IgG2 monoclonal antibody directed against OX40 (CD134), a costimulatory receptor. A male proportion of about 79% and a mean age of approximately 55 years, ranging from roughly 23 to 85, were recorded for the dose-escalation cohort. Patients were allowed to have had prior anti-PD-1, anti-PD-L1 or anti-CTLA-4 therapy, and around two fifths of the dose-escalation patients had been treated with checkpoint inhibitors. The paper covers the monotherapy dose-escalation part of the phase I ivuxolimab trial, which included N ≈ 50 patients. Partial responses occurred in three dose-escalation patients, of whom one had hepatocellular carcinoma and two had cutaneous melanoma. Intravenous ivuxolimab was administered to patients every 2 weeks at six dose levels: 0.01, 0.1, 0.3, 1.5, 3 and 10 mg/kg. Of the approximately 50 dose-escalation patients, hepatocellular carcinoma was present in some 19, melanoma in approximately 15, renal cell carcinoma in 9 and head and neck cancer in 9. Peripheral TCRbeta sequencing aimed to test whether ivuxolimab altered TCR sequence diversity and caused clonal T-cell expansion.

Broad study findings and their caveats: Low levels of normalized T-cell clonal expansion were also seen in some patients who did not respond. The antigen specificity of the peripheral T cells that underwent clonal expansion was not determined. Partial responders in the 0.1-3.0 mg/kg groups had among the lowest normalized peripheral clonal expansion, especially among CD8+ T cells. After ivuxolimab, expanded clones were on average more numerous among CD8+ T cells than among CD4+ T cells. At doses from 0.1 to 3.0 mg/kg, clonal expansion was seen in both CD4+ and CD8+ blood T cells between baseline and week 6.

As regards this clone: Its recognized antigen is unknown. No base quality information exists; no much larger clone differs at one position.

For sequencing of the TCRbeta CDR3 region, genomic DNA was extracted from the sorted cells. The immunoSEQ Assay was used to sequence the TCRbeta CDR3 regions. TCRdb carries this immuneACCESS record with in-frame sequences only. Its versions omit some clonotypes, under half of them owing to an unresolved V gene in the studies checked, with the rest unexplained. A total of about 21,000 clones appear in this sample, 88% of them only once. Around 10% of the sample is taken by the ten largest. Patients with autoimmune disease history or receiving systemic immunosuppression were excluded from the trial. Peripheral blood for TCR sequencing was drawn from every dose cohort at baseline, at cycle 4 day 1 and at cycle 7 day 1. Samples were obtained from an open-label, multicenter, first-in-human phase I dose-escalation trial of ivuxolimab. Adults with locally advanced or metastatic melanoma, renal cell, hepatocellular, or head and neck squamous cell carcinoma were enrolled in the trial. Before TCR sequencing, CD4+ T cells and CD8+ T cells from peripheral blood were sorted into separate populations.

From the cysteine up to the phenylalanine, the CDR3 has a length of 15 residues. Only the CDR3 DNA is retained, 45 bases long and in frame from the first base. V gives up 10 bases and J gives up 0 bases, and the segment between their germline ends measures 15 bases. Taken from the germline V gene, the CDR1 and CDR2 loops are MRHNA and SNTAGT. The chain is made from TRBV6-4 and TRBJ2-2; TRBD2 is possibly the D segment (6 matching bases). This receptor was identified in an adult with an advanced solid tumor such as melanoma, head and neck, liver or kidney cancer. Sequenced material: CD4+ or CD8+ T cells sorted from blood, taken in a trial of the OX40 agonist ivuxolimab. The nucleotide sequence is TGTGCCACCCCCCAGGGAGGCGCGAACACCGGGGAGCTGTTTTTT. Its protein reads: CATPQGGANTGELFF.